Each of the 15 T cell receptor beta chains below was sequenced from the same sample in a study of T-cell reconstitution after alpha-beta-depleted transplantation in children. Unique molecular identifiers were incorporated when the TCRbeta library was constructed. TCRdb reprocessed the PCR reads via MiXCR and lists one record per CDR3 protein. The sample includes some 550,000 distinct CDR3 sequences, around 23% of them seen just once. The sequenced sample was PBMCs, mostly from graft donor cells, obtained 360 days after TCRalphabeta/CD19-depleted stem cell transplant. These receptor sequences come from a boy under three years old who had a stem cell transplant for acute myeloid leukemia, so the T cells may come from the graft donor.

CDR3 protein: CASSYVAFGVTGELFF. The CDR3 coding sequence is TGTGCCAGCAGTTACGTTGCGTTTGGGGTCACCGGGGAGCTGTTTTTT. The chain joins TRBV6-5 to TRBJ2-2; unclear D gene. The CDR3 length is 16 residues. Between the trimmed V and J ends, which lost 2 bases and 4 bases, there was a span of 14 bases. CDR1 and CDR2 (germline): MNHEY, SVGAGI.

This chain connects TRBV7-9 to TRBJ2-7; 8 bases map to TRBD1. V lost 5 bases, J lost 6 bases, and 6 bases stayed unmatched. CDR3 size: 13 residues. Germline V gene data show CDR1 as SEHNR and CDR2 as FQNEAQ (reference sequence). CDR3 sequence reads: CASSVQGAREQYV. For the CDR3, the DNA is TGTGCCAGCAGCGTTCAGGGGGCTCGCGAGCAGTACGTC.

This clonotype has a count of ten or more. The chain links TRBV6-5 to TRBJ1-1; maybe TRBD1 (6 bases). The germline CDR1 and CDR2 sequences are MNHEY and SVGAGI. This CDR3 is 15 amino acids long. Trimming removed 6 bases at V and 3 bases at J, with 17 bases between. Here the CDR3 DNA reads TGTGCCAGCAGCCCCCAGAAGACAGGACACACTGAAGCTTTCTTT. Protein sequence: CASSPQKTGHTEAFF.

At least ten counts were recorded for this clonotype. The rearrangement joins TRBV4-3 to TRBJ2-7; 10 bases align to TRBD2. Germline V gives CDR1 LGHNA, CDR2 YSLEER. The CDR3 loop spans 20 amino acids. The V segment lost 2 bases and the J segment 3 bases; nucleotides outside the gene matches: 19. CDR3 protein: CASSQRWESGGAPFLYEQYF. The CDR3 DNA sequence: TGCGCCAGCAGCCAAAGATGGGAGAGCGGGGGGGCACCATTTCTCTACGAGCAGTACTTC.

This clonotype was seen ten or more times. The chain is built from TRBV24-1 and TRBJ2-4; 8 bases agree with TRBD2. The ends lost 2 bases at V and 2 bases at J; junction bases unmatched: 7. This CDR3 has 17 amino acids. Germline assignment: CDR1 KGHDR and CDR2 SFDVKD. The CDR3 protein is CATSDSGGSGTKNIQYF. The CDR3 bases are TGTGCCACCAGTGATTCGGGTGGTAGCGGGACCAAAAACATTCAGTACTTC.

The genes are TRBV6-1 and TRBJ1-1, with a tentative D call TRBD1 (5 bases). The V and J ends lost 3 bases and 1 base respectively, with 15 bases between them. The germline gives CDR1 MNHNS, CDR2 SASEGT. This CDR3 region has 16 residues. Here the CDR3 reads CASSDRRGRGNTEAFF. DNA for the CDR3: TGTGCCAGCAGTGATCGACGGGGAAGGGGGAACACTGAAGCTTTCTTT.

This clonotype was observed at least ten times. The chain employs TRBV12-3 or TRBV12-4 and TRBJ2-2, with D possibly matching TRBD1 (5 bases). The CDR3 is 13 residues long. Deletions cut 3 bases from V and 6 bases from J, with 8 bases between. CDR3 sequence: CASSLVGAGELFF. In DNA form, the CDR3 reads TGTGCCAGCAGTTTGGTAGGGGCCGGGGAGCTGTTTTTT.

The CDR3 spells CASGLVRPSGGLNTQYF. Here the CDR3 DNA reads TGTGCTAGTGGTTTGGTACGCCCTAGCGGGGGGTTAAATACGCAGTATTTT. V usage is TRBV12-5 and J usage is TRBJ2-3, with 11 bases that match TRBD2. From germline, CDR1 is LGHNT and CDR2 FRNRAP. The length of the CDR3 is 17 residues. J was trimmed by 7 bases and V by 0 bases; bases with no gene match: 9.

This clonotype was counted ten times or more. The chain combines TRBV28 with TRBJ2-7; 8 bases line up with TRBD1. The CDR3 is made up of 13 amino acids. Germline V gene lookup returns CDR1 MDHEN and CDR2 SYDVKM. Losses at the gene ends were 3 bases for V and 4 bases for J; bases not matched to a gene: 2. The CDR3 here is CASSFQGAYEQYF. CDR3 DNA: TGTGCCAGCAGTTTTCAGGGGGCTTACGAGCAGTACTTC.

The chain links TRBV20-1 to TRBJ2-5, with TRBD1 matching 9 bases. This CDR3 has 14 amino acids. The germline V gene has CDR1 DFQATT and CDR2 SNEGSKA (reference sequence). The trim removed 5 bases at V and 5 bases at J, leaving 9 bases unmatched. The CDR3 reads CSARKQGAGETQYF. The CDR3, as DNA: TGCAGTGCTCGTAAACAGGGGGCCGGGGAGACCCAGTACTTC.

Comment on this clonotype: A much larger clone is a single base away; this may be a read error. The final CDR3 position lacks the conserved phenylalanine or tryptophan, pointing to a likely read error. This sequence joins TRBV24-1 and TRBJ2-1; the D is unclear. V was cut by 0 bases and J by 6 bases, with 11 bases left in between. The CDR3 extends over 15 amino acids. Germline values: CDR1 KGHDR, CDR2 SFDVKD. CDR3 residues: CATSDLKGRVNEQFC. The CDR3 DNA sequence: TGTGCCACCAGTGATTTGAAGGGTCGGGTCAATGAGCAGTTCTGC.

The sample holds many counts of this clonotype. The chain combines TRBV2 with TRBJ2-1, with D possibly being TRBD2 (6 bases). This CDR3 is 15 amino acids long. Germline V gene lookup returns CDR1 SNHLY and CDR2 FYNNEI. Between the trimmed V and J ends, which lost 8 bases and 0 bases, there was a span of 14 bases. The CDR3 loop is CASSAGPDSYNEQFF. CDR3 DNA: TGTGCCAGCTCAGCGGGCCCCGACTCCTACAATGAGCAGTTCTTC.

The V gene is TRBV20-1, the J gene TRBJ2-4, with a weak D call TRBD1 (5 bases). The CDR3 contains 19 residues. CDR1 is DFQATT, CDR2 SNEGSKA, per germline (reference sequence). V was clipped by 3 bases and J by 1 base, with 25 bases between them. The CDR3 DNA follows: TGCAGTGCTAGTGGACGAAAGGTAGTCAGGGTTTCGGCCAAAAACATTCAGTACTTC. Translation gives CSASGRKVVRVSAKNIQYF.

The chain employs TRBV10-1 and TRBJ2-3; 9 bases are a match to TRBD2. V dropped 2 bases and J dropped 1; count of bases not matched to a gene: 1. CDR1 is WNHNN, CDR2 SYGVQD, per germline (reference sequence). The length of the CDR3 is 15 residues. Written as DNA, the CDR3 is TGCGCCAGCAGTGAGCCTAGCGGGGGCACAGATACGCAGTATTTT. Its translation: CASSEPSGGTDTQYF.

J is TRBJ2-7 and V is TRBV28; 9 bases align to TRBD1. Germline V lookup: CDR1 MDHEN, CDR2 SYDVKM. The V segment lost 11 bases and the J segment 3 bases; nucleotides outside the gene matches: 5. The CDR3 covers 12 residues. The CDR3 region has the DNA TGTGCCTCACAGGGGGCCAGCTACGAGCAGTACGTC. Translating it yields CASQGASYEQYV.